One and the same sample provided the 5 T cell receptor beta chains below, sequenced in a study of control samples from healthy donors and cancer patients. The table came from immunoSEQ multiplex PCR; TCRdb's copy has only in-frame clones and leaves some out. The table has just over 80,000 clones, 85% to 95% seen once; the top ten hold around 4.9%. Sequenced sample: blood. The receptors here all came from a woman under 30 in good health.

CDR3 loop: CSGRGRLAKDDTQYF. Written as DNA, the CDR3 is TGCAGCGGGAGGGGGCGACTAGCCAAGGACGATACGCAGTATTTT. The genes are TRBV29-1 and TRBJ2-3; either TRBD1 or TRBD2 may supply D (7 bases each). CDR1 is SQVTM, CDR2 ANQGSEA, per germline. V was trimmed by 7 bases and J by 6 bases, leaving 23 bases between them. This CDR3 contains 15 residues.

The chain has TRBV18 and TRBJ2-7; D is uncertain. Looked up from germline, CDR1 is KGHSH and CDR2 is LQKENI. V was trimmed by 2 bases and J by 5 bases, leaving 4 bases between them. CDR3 length equals 11 residues. For the CDR3, the DNA is TGTGCCAGCTCACCAAAGGACGAGCAGTACTTC. It is translated as CASSPKDEQYF.

This rearrangement joins TRBV27 to TRBJ2-5; 7 bases fit TRBD2. V lost 6 bases and J lost 1; bases outside the gene matches: 5. Germline loops: CDR1 MNHEY, CDR2 SMNVEV (reference sequence). This CDR3 spans 14 amino acids. This chain's CDR3 is CASSGLAGQETQYF. The CDR3 DNA reads as TGTGCCAGCAGCGGATTAGCGGGCCAAGAGACCCAGTACTTC.

This chain connects TRBV14 to TRBJ1-1, with 7 bases that match TRBD1. The CDR3 is made up of 13 amino acids. After removal of 4 bases from V and 11 bases from J, the junction contained 10 bases not matched to a gene. Germline CDR1 and CDR2: SGHDN and FVKESK. CDR3 DNA: TGTGCCAGCAGCCCATACCGACAGGGTTCCGCTTTCTTT. It translates to CASSPYRQGSAFF.

V usage is TRBV7-8 and J usage is TRBJ2-7, with TRBD2 identical over 10 bases. The CDR3 length is 16 residues. The V segment lost 0 bases and the J segment 7 bases; nucleotides outside the gene matches: 9. CDR1 is SGHVS and CDR2 is FQNEAQ in the germline V gene. The CDR3 DNA is TGTGCCAGCAGCTTAGCGCTGGCTAGCGGGAGAAGAGAGCAGTACTTC. Translated, it gives CASSLALASGRREQYF.